These T cell receptor beta chains were read from a single sample in a study of shared clonotypes between healthy human individuals. The assay was immunoSEQ multiplex PCR, and TCRdb's table has in-frame clones only and misses some. Here the sample spans 2 million to 2.5 million clones, more than 90% being singletons. The sample consisted of naive CD4+ T cells sorted from blood. The receptors come from a man aged 18 to 29 in good health. Each CDR3 is given with its conserved first and last residue. D genes are given only for firm matches. A clone size is listed for some rows: how often the clone was seen (once, few, many), or a class if it is expanded.

len	v_gene	abundance	d_gene	j_gene	CDR3aa	CDR3nt
13	TRBV5-4	NA	NA	TRBJ2-7	CASSLYIGNEQYF	TGTGCCAGCAGCTTATATATTGGGAACGAGCAGTACTTC
15	TRBV7-9	NA	NA	TRBJ1-3	CASSLPRGSGNTIYF	TGTGCCAGCAGCTTACCTCGGGGTTCTGGAAACACCATATATTTT
14	TRBV30	NA	NA	TRBJ2-7	CAWSFGTIGYEQYF	TGTGCCTGGAGTTTCGGAACAATCGGCTACGAGCAGTACTTC
14	TRBV6-1	NA	NA	TRBJ2-7	CASTLYEGFYEQYF	TGTGCCAGCACCCTATACGAGGGGTTCTACGAGCAGTACTTC
15	TRBV10-3	NA	TRBD2	TRBJ2-7	CATSLGAGSSYEQYF	TGTGCCACTTCCCTGGGAGCGGGGAGCTCCTACGAGCAGTACTTC
14	TRBV28	NA	TRBD1	TRBJ1-2	CASNNLDRGLGYTF	TGTGCCAGCAACAACCTAGACAGGGGACTAGGCTACACCTTC
17	TRBV25-1	NA	TRBD1	TRBJ1-6	CASRAIKKTGKNSPLHF	TGTGCCAGCAGGGCCATCAAGAAGACAGGGAAGAATTCACCCCTCCACTTT
16	TRBV9	few	TRBD2	TRBJ2-1	CASSTTGGRENNEQFF	TGTGCCAGCAGCACGACCGGCGGGAGGGAAAACAATGAGCAGTTCTTC
16	TRBV7-9	NA	NA	TRBJ2-1	CASSPTGEGKRDEQFF	TGTGCCAGCAGCCCCACCGGCGAGGGGAAGAGAGATGAGCAGTTCTTC
11	TRBV7-2	NA	NA	TRBJ1-2	CASSQFYGYTF	TGTGCCAGCAGCCAATTCTATGGCTACACCTTC
15	TRBV28	NA	NA	TRBJ1-1	CASSLGTRGNTEAFF	TGTGCCAGCAGTTTGGGAACCCGCGGAAACACTGAAGCTTTCTTT
16	TRBV6-6	NA	TRBD1	TRBJ2-2	CASHKGWTGGTGELFF	TGTGCCAGCCATAAAGGGTGGACAGGGGGCACCGGGGAGCTGTTTTTT
14	TRBV2	NA	TRBD1	TRBJ1-5	CASSLTGGSQPQHF	TGTGCCAGCAGTCTTACAGGGGGCTCTCAGCCCCAGCATTTT
14	TRBV5-1	NA	NA	TRBJ1-1	CASSYRTPNTEAFF	TGCGCCAGCAGCTATCGGACACCGAACACTGAAGCTTTCTTT
15	TRBV5-1	NA	NA	TRBJ2-2	CASSLDGGLVGELFF	TGCGCCAGCAGCTTGGACGGAGGGCTGGTCGGGGAGCTGTTTTTT
14	TRBV30	NA	NA	TRBJ1-1	CAWTIGLVGTEAFF	TGTGCCTGGACTATAGGGCTGGTCGGCACTGAAGCTTTCTTT
17	TRBV28	NA	NA	TRBJ1-5	CASSFAGRRYRNQPQHF	TGTGCCAGCAGTTTCGCGGGCAGGCGATACCGGAATCAGCCCCAGCATTTT
14	TRBV6-5	once	TRBD1	TRBJ2-7	CASRRGQMSYEQYF	TGTGCCAGCAGGAGGGGACAGATGAGCTACGAGCAGTACTTC
13	TRBV7-2	once	NA	TRBJ1-2	CASSLEGGGGYTF	TGTGCCAGCAGCTTAGAGGGCGGCGGGGGCTACACCTTC
15	TRBV10-2	NA	TRBD2	TRBJ2-3	CASSRLAGGTDTQYF	TGCGCCAGCAGCAGACTAGCGGGGGGGACAGATACGCAGTATTTT
12	TRBV13	NA	NA	TRBJ2-7	CASSYKAYEQYF	TGTGCCAGCAGCTACAAAGCCTACGAGCAGTACTTC
14	TRBV19	NA	TRBD1	TRBJ2-7	CASSSTGEVGEQYF	TGTGCCAGTAGTAGTACAGGGGAAGTAGGCGAGCAGTACTTC
17	TRBV4-1	NA	TRBD2	TRBJ2-3	CASSQWGLATSQDTQYF	TGCGCCAGCAGCCAATGGGGACTAGCGACTTCACAAGATACGCAGTATTTT
15	TRBV10-2	NA	TRBD2	TRBJ2-7	CASSSIAGAVYEQYF	TGCGCCAGCAGTTCAATAGCGGGAGCTGTCTACGAGCAGTACTTC
13	TRBV21-1	NA	NA	TRBJ1-5	CASSITGNQPQHF	TGTGCCAGCAGCATAACTGGCAATCAGCCCCAGCATTTT
14	TRBV2	NA	NA	TRBJ1-6	CASSAGTSNSPLHF	TGTGCCAGCAGTGCCGGGACCTCGAATTCACCCCTCCACTTT
15	TRBV5-1	NA	NA	TRBJ2-7	CASRALGRAGYEQYF	TGCGCCAGCAGGGCCTTGGGTAGGGCTGGCTACGAGCAGTACTTC
14	TRBV2	NA	NA	TRBJ1-4	CASKDGLYLEKLFF	TGTGCCAGCAAGGACGGGCTTTATCTAGAAAAACTGTTTTTT
17	TRBV7-2	NA	TRBD1	TRBJ2-1	CASSLQGALARYNEQFF	TGTGCCAGCAGCTTACAGGGGGCCCTAGCCCGGTACAATGAGCAGTTCTTC
14	TRBV7-9	NA	TRBD2	TRBJ2-3	CASSLRDYTDTQYF	TGTGCCAGCAGCTTACGGGACTACACAGATACGCAGTATTTT
15	TRBV18	once	TRBD2	TRBJ2-7	CASSSWTSGRNEQYF	TGTGCCAGCTCATCTTGGACTAGCGGGAGAAACGAGCAGTACTTC
15	TRBV7-9	NA	NA	TRBJ1-2	CASSFNYAPLYGYTF	TGTGCCAGCAGCTTTAATTATGCGCCCCTCTATGGCTACACCTTC
15	TRBV6-1	once	NA	TRBJ2-5	CASSELGLESETQYF	TGTGCCAGCAGTGAATTAGGGTTGGAGTCGGAGACCCAGTACTTC
12	TRBV19	NA	NA	TRBJ2-3	CASGMGRDTQYF	TGTGCCAGCGGAATGGGGCGAGATACGCAGTATTTT
15	TRBV27	NA	NA	TRBJ1-1	CASSSYLPGNTEAFF	TGTGCCAGCAGTTCCTACCTTCCCGGGAACACTGAAGCTTTCTTT
13	TRBV6-6	NA	NA	TRBJ2-3	CASSQASTDTQYF	TGTGCCAGCAGCCAGGCCTCCACAGATACGCAGTATTTT
12	TRBV6-5	NA	NA	TRBJ1-2	CASRNTRSGYTF	TGTGCCAGCAGAAATACTCGCTCAGGCTACACCTTC
14	TRBV5-1	NA	NA	TRBJ1-6	CASSIGQDNSPLHF	TGCGCCAGCAGCATAGGACAAGATAATTCACCCCTCCACTTT
14	TRBV9	NA	TRBD2	TRBJ2-1	CASSVGGSRVEQFF	TGTGCCAGCAGCGTAGGCGGGAGCCGGGTTGAGCAGTTCTTC
15	TRBV9	NA	NA	TRBJ1-1	CASSAHLQANTEAFF	TGTGCCAGCAGCGCTCACCTACAGGCTAACACTGAAGCTTTCTTT
19	TRBV19	once	NA	TRBJ1-2	CASSPPKRDWTDKNYGYTF	TGTGCCAGTAGTCCACCAAAGAGAGATTGGACAGATAAAAACTATGGCTACACCTTC
11	TRBV7-2	NA	NA	TRBJ2-7	CASSLGGQQYF	TGTGCCAGCAGCTTAGGAGGCCAGCAGTACTTC
13	TRBV5-6	once	TRBD1	TRBJ2-7	CASSPFEGAEQYF	TGTGCCAGCAGCCCGTTCGAGGGGGCCGAGCAGTACTTC
14	TRBV2	NA	NA	TRBJ1-2	CASSTRQPGYGYTF	TGTGCCAGCAGTACCCGACAGCCCGGCTATGGCTACACCTTC
15	TRBV27	once	NA	TRBJ1-6	CASSSFREGNSPLHF	TGTGCCAGCAGTTCCTTCAGGGAGGGGAATTCACCCCTCCACTTT
17	TRBV5-4	NA	NA	TRBJ1-6	CASSSRSSSSYNSPLHF	TGTGCCAGCAGTAGCCGAAGTTCGAGCTCCTATAATTCACCCCTCCACTTT
15	TRBV6-6	NA	TRBD2	TRBJ2-1	CASRAGGTSYNEQFF	TGTGCCAGCAGAGCGGGAGGGACCTCCTACAATGAGCAGTTCTTC
13	TRBV7-9	NA	NA	TRBJ2-2	CASGRPFPGELFF	TGTGCCAGCGGGAGGCCATTTCCCGGGGAGCTGTTTTTT
15	TRBV2	NA	TRBD1	TRBJ2-7	CASRLRDRGTYEQYF	TGTGCCAGCAGACTCCGGGACAGGGGAACCTACGAGCAGTACTTC
19	TRBV7-7	once	TRBD1	TRBJ2-2	CASSLERLTGGMGTGELFF	TGTGCTAGCAGCTTAGAAAGGTTGACAGGGGGCATGGGCACCGGGGAGCTGTTTTTT
21	TRBV5-1	NA	TRBD2	TRBJ2-7	CASSLLDRTETSGRGQYEQYF	TGCGCCAGCAGCTTGTTGGACAGGACAGAGACTAGCGGGAGGGGGCAATACGAGCAGTACTTC
13	TRBV7-8	NA	NA	TRBJ1-2	CASSPGQSDGYTF	TGTGCCAGCAGCCCCGGACAGTCCGATGGCTACACCTTC
14	TRBV6-5	NA	NA	TRBJ1-4	CASRRSATNEKLFF	TGTGCCAGCAGGAGATCTGCAACTAATGAAAAACTGTTTTTT
17	TRBV4-1	NA	TRBD2	TRBJ2-1	CASSQDLAAGAYNEQFF	TGCGCCAGCAGCCAAGATTTGGCAGCGGGGGCTTACAATGAGCAGTTCTTC
14	TRBV2	NA	NA	TRBJ2-3	CASPTGPSTDTQYF	TGTGCCAGCCCGACCGGCCCTAGCACAGATACGCAGTATTTT
13	TRBV28	NA	NA	TRBJ1-4	CASRRTRPEKLFF	TGTGCCAGCAGGCGGACAAGGCCGGAAAAACTGTTTTTT
14	TRBV6-1	NA	TRBD1	TRBJ2-7	CASSELSDRDEQYF	TGTGCCAGCAGTGAACTTAGTGACAGGGACGAGCAGTACTTC
14	TRBV28	NA	NA	TRBJ2-7	CASSLETVSYEQYF	TGTGCCAGCAGTTTGGAGACAGTGTCCTACGAGCAGTACTTC
14	TRBV7-9	NA	TRBD1	TRBJ1-1	CASSFGQVNTEAFF	TGTGCCAGCAGCTTCGGACAGGTAAACACTGAAGCTTTCTTT
16	TRBV14	NA	NA	TRBJ2-3	CASSQDDAGNTDTQYF	TGTGCCAGCAGCCAAGATGACGCAGGGAACACAGATACGCAGTATTTT